One sample yielded the 32 T cell receptor beta chains listed below, sequenced in a study of response to subunit inactivated influenza vaccine. TCRdb analysed the RT-PCR reads with MiXCR anew, one entry per CDR3 protein. Among 650,000 to 700,000 distinct CDR3 sequences listed, more than 15% were seen once. The sequenced sample was PBMCs from blood, obtained 11 to 12 days after vaccination. The receptors stem from a man between 50 and 59 years old who received an inactivated influenza vaccine.

This clonotype has a count of ten or more. This sequence joins TRBV6-1 and TRBJ2-5; 7 bases line up with TRBD1. Germline V CDR1 and CDR2: MNHNS, SASEGT. This CDR3 has 14 amino acids. V shed 3 bases, J shed 2 bases, and the junction held 3 bases outside the gene matches. CDR3 loop: CASSDWDSQETQYF. In nucleotides, the CDR3 is TGTGCCAGCAGTGATTGGGACAGTCAAGAGACCCAGTACTTC.

Here the CDR3 reads CASSHHPDKGRTGELFF. CDR3 nucleotide sequence: TGTGCCAGCAGTCATCACCCGGACAAGGGTCGTACCGGGGAGCTGTTTTTT. The chain couples TRBV5-5 to TRBJ2-2; D may be TRBD1 (5 bases). The V and J ends lost 5 bases and 5 bases respectively, with 22 bases between them. This CDR3 spans 17 amino acids. Germline assignment: CDR1 SGHKS and CDR2 YYEKEE (reference sequence).

This clonotype occurred a few times. The rearrangement links TRBV4-2 to TRBJ2-1; D uncertain. Trimming pared 4 bases from V and 7 bases from J, leaving 20 bases between. This CDR3 comprises 16 residues. Germline V CDR1 and CDR2: LGHNA, YNFKEQ. The CDR3 here is CASSPTGGRPRNEQFF. The CDR3 nucleotides read TGTGCCAGCAGCCCGACCGGTGGGCGCCCCAGGAATGAGCAGTTCTTC.

The CDR3 region is CASSPAGTATGELFF. Written as DNA, the CDR3 is TGTGCCAGCTCACCAGCGGGGACAGCTACCGGGGAGCTGTTTTTT. The chain is built from TRBV18 and TRBJ2-2; perhaps TRBD1 as D (7 bases). Germline assignment: CDR1 KGHSH and CDR2 LQKENI. Trimming shortened V by 2 bases and J by 5 bases, and 12 bases separated the two germline ends. This CDR3 region has 15 residues.

This clonotype was counted a few times. The rearrangement uses TRBV5-1 and TRBJ2-3; D assignment may be TRBD1 or TRBD2 (6 bases each). V was pared by 4 bases and J by 0 bases, with 18 bases between. The V gene's germline CDR1 is SGHRS and CDR2 YFSETQ. This CDR3 has 17 residues. CDR3 loop: CASSHRGGLTSTDTQYF. The CDR3 DNA reads TGCGCCAGCAGCCATAGAGGGGGGCTAACTAGCACAGATACGCAGTATTTT.

This rearrangement joins TRBV18 to TRBJ2-7; D is uncertain. From germline, CDR1 is KGHSH and CDR2 LQKENI. The CDR3 length is 12 residues. V was cut by 2 bases and J by 9 bases, with 11 bases left in between. CDR3 amino acids: CASSPGVNGQYF. CDR3 nucleotides: TGTGCCAGCTCACCAGGAGTAAACGGGCAGTACTTC.

This CDR3 reads CASSFPGNTDTQYF. CDR3 in DNA: TGTGCCAGCAGTTTCCCGGGGAACACAGATACGCAGTATTTT. This chain connects TRBV28 to TRBJ2-3; maybe TRBD2 (5 bases). V gave up 3 bases and J gave up 2 bases, with 9 bases separating them. The CDR3 is 14 amino acids. CDR1 is MDHEN, CDR2 SYDVKM, per germline.

The chain links TRBV4-3 to TRBJ2-1; 9 nucleotides agree with TRBD1. Unmatched junction bases numbered 16, after V lost 2 bases and J lost 8 bases. The germline V gene encodes CDR1 LGHNA and CDR2 YSLEER. The CDR3 extends over 18 amino acids. CDR3 loop: CASSQPWGVGQGLDEQFF. For the CDR3, the DNA is TGCGCCAGCAGCCAACCCTGGGGTGTGGGACAGGGTCTGGATGAGCAGTTCTTC.

In this sample, this clonotype turned up a few times. This chain joins TRBV24-1 and TRBJ2-2; 7 positions agree with TRBD1. The CDR3 loop spans 16 amino acids. Per the germline V gene, CDR1 is KGHDR and CDR2 is SFDVKD. J was trimmed by 6 bases and V by 3 bases; bases with no gene match: 9. CDR3 sequence reads: CATSDPSTGSAGELFF. CDR3 DNA: TGTGCCACCAGTGATCCGTCGACAGGGTCGGCCGGGGAGCTGTTTTTT.

This clonotype was detected many times. The J gene is TRBJ2-7, the V gene TRBV20-1; no reliable D call. Trimming stripped 0 bases from V and 6 bases from J, with 9 bases between. Germline-derived CDR1 and CDR2 are DFQATT and SNEGSKA (reference sequence). CDR3 size: 12 residues. The CDR3 here is CSARDGTGEQYF. The CDR3 bases are TGCAGTGCTAGAGACGGCACGGGCGAGCAGTACTTC.

As for this clonotype: A much larger clone sits a single nucleotide away, making a read error possible. The CDR3 sequence: CATKGELGDYNEQFF. CDR3 in DNA: TGTGCCACTAAAGGGGAGCTAGGGGACTACAATGAGCAGTTCTTC. The chain couples TRBV10-3 to TRBJ2-1; either TRBD1 or TRBD2 may supply D (5 bases each). The germline CDR1 and CDR2 sequences are ENHRY and SYGVKD. Trimming removed 10 bases at V and 3 bases at J, with 19 bases between. The CDR3 sequence is 15 residues long.

V is TRBV5-1 and J is TRBJ2-2; 8 nucleotides align to TRBD1. The germline V gene has CDR1 SGHRS and CDR2 YFSETQ. The CDR3 runs 15 residues. J gave up 6 bases and V 4 bases, and 8 bases lay outside the gene matches. The CDR3 loop reads CASSPGQGSSGELFF. In DNA form, the CDR3 reads TGCGCCAGCAGCCCAGGACAGGGTTCGTCCGGGGAGCTGTTTTTT.

This clonotype was counted only a few times. V is TRBV18 and J is TRBJ2-3; weak D call: TRBD1 (5 bases). This CDR3 has 16 residues. Per germline, CDR1 KGHSH and CDR2 LQKENI. Trimming shortened V by 3 bases and J by 4 bases, and 17 bases separated the two germline ends. The DNA of the CDR3 is TGTGCCAGCTCACCGAGTGGCAGGGCGGTCCCAGATACGCAGTATTTT. It codes for CASSPSGRAVPDTQYF. Variable domain in full (rest from reference TRBV18 and TRBJ2-3): NAGVMQNPRHLVRRRGQEARLRCSPMKGHSHVYWYRQLPEEGLKFMVYLQKENIIDESGMPKERFSAEFPKEGPSILRIQQVVRGDSAAYFCASSPSGRAVPDTQYFGPGTRLTVL.

This clonotype showed up just a few times. The rearrangement joins TRBV3-1 to TRBJ2-6; TRBD1 agrees at 11 bases. CDR1 and CDR2 (germline): LGHDT, YNNKEL (reference sequence). The V segment lost 0 bases and the J segment 3 bases; nucleotides outside the gene matches: 4. The length of the CDR3 is 18 residues. CDR3 nucleotide sequence: TGTGCCAGCAGCCAAGAGGACAGGGGGCGTTATGGGGCCAACGTCCTGACTTTC. Amino acids: CASSQEDRGRYGANVLTF.

This clonotype was recorded a few times. V and J are TRBV5-1 and TRBJ2-5, with D possibly being TRBD1 or TRBD2 (6 bases each). Between the trimmed V and J ends, which lost 1 base and 4 bases, there was a span of 14 bases. This CDR3 has 15 amino acids. Per the germline V gene, CDR1 is SGHRS and CDR2 is YFSETQ. Written as DNA, the CDR3 is TGCGCCAGCAGCTTGTCACCGGGGGCGGGAGAGACCCAGTACTTC. It is translated as CASSLSPGAGETQYF. Together with reference TRBV5-1 and TRBJ2-5, the CDR3 gives the full variable domain: KAGVTQTPRYLIKTRGQQVTLSCSPISGHRSVSWYQQTPGQGLQFLFEYFSETQRNKGNFPGRFSGRQFSNSRSEMNVSTLELGDSALYLCASSLSPGAGETQYFGPGTRLLVL.

The table lists this clonotype with many counts. The chain carries TRBV6-1 and TRBJ2-2; tentative D call: TRBD2 (5 bases). This CDR3 spans 14 amino acids. CDR1 and CDR2 from the germline V gene are MNHNS and SASEGT. Trimming removed 4 bases from V and 2 bases from J, with 8 bases in between. CDR3 residues: CASSGSVNTGELFF. Here the CDR3 DNA reads TGTGCCAGCAGTGGTAGCGTAAACACCGGGGAGCTGTTTTTT.

This clonotype came up a few times. The gene calls are TRBV5-1 and TRBJ1-1, with D possibly being TRBD1 (5 bases). V was cut by 0 bases and J by 8 bases, with 14 bases left in between. The CDR3 is made up of 14 amino acids. Looked up from germline, CDR1 is SGHRS and CDR2 is YFSETQ. CDR3 protein: CASSLARGAREAFF. CDR3 sequence (DNA): TGCGCCAGCAGCTTGGCCCGGGGCGCCCGGGAAGCTTTCTTT.

This chain joins TRBV27 and TRBJ2-1; tentative D call: TRBD2 (6 bases). The V end was cut by 5 bases, the J end by 6 bases, with 20 bases between. CDR3 length equals 16 residues. Germline-derived CDR1 and CDR2 are MNHEY and SMNVEV (reference sequence). CDR3 nucleotides: TGTGCCAGCAGTACGCTTGGGGTACTAGCCGCCAATGAGCAGTTCTTC. Its protein product is CASSTLGVLAANEQFF.

The rearrangement joins TRBV15 to TRBJ2-5; TRBD2 matches at 9 bases. This CDR3 spans 15 amino acids. J was trimmed by 5 bases and V by 4 bases; bases with no gene match: 8. Germline CDR1 is LNHNV and CDR2 is YYDKDF (reference sequence). The chain's CDR3 is CATSMTSGVYETQYF. The CDR3 nucleotides read TGTGCCACCAGCATGACTAGCGGAGTGTATGAGACCCAGTACTTC.

This clonotype showed up just a few times. J is TRBJ2-5 and V is TRBV5-1; 15 bases map to TRBD2. V shed 2 bases and J 6 bases; nucleotides not matched to a gene: 17. From germline, CDR1 is SGHRS and CDR2 YFSETQ. There are 20 residues in the CDR3. The CDR3: CASSLGPGGTSGGLSKTQYF. As DNA, the CDR3 is TGCGCCAGCAGCTTAGGACCTGGGGGGACTAGCGGGGGGCTGTCAAAGACCCAGTACTTC.

The J gene is TRBJ2-1, the V gene TRBV4-3, with D possibly being TRBD1 (5 bases). CDR1 LGHNA and CDR2 YSLEER come from the germline V gene. The CDR3 has 15 residues. Trimming removed 0 bases at V and 3 bases at J, with 9 bases between. In DNA, the CDR3 is TGCGCCAGCAGCCAAGATCTTCAGGGCTACAATGAGCAGTTCTTC. Protein sequence: CASSQDLQGYNEQFF.

The chain carries TRBV20-1 and TRBJ2-7, with D unclear. Germline CDR1 and CDR2: DFQATT and SNEGSKA (reference sequence). This CDR3 spans 12 amino acids. The V end lost 3 bases, the J end lost 5 bases, and 11 bases lay between the germline ends. The CDR3: CSARLGYHEQYF. The DNA of the CDR3 is TGCAGTGCTAGGCTTGGGTACCACGAGCAGTACTTC.

The chain has TRBV20-1 and TRBJ2-3; TRBD2 matches 13 bases. The CDR3 covers 14 residues. CDR1 and CDR2 (germline): DFQATT, SNEGSKA (reference sequence). V was pared by 7 bases and J by 2 bases, with 3 bases of the junction left unmatched. The CDR3 nucleotides are TGCAGTGGACTAGCGGGGGGCTTCACAGATACGCAGTATTTT. Translating gives CSGLAGGFTDTQYF.

The chain combines TRBV12-3 or TRBV12-4 with TRBJ2-2, with D uncertain. V was pared by 5 bases and J by 0 bases, with 7 bases between. The CDR3 loop spans 14 amino acids. The DNA of the CDR3 is TGTGCCAGCAGTCCCTATTCGAACACCGGGGAGCTGTTTTTT. Translating it yields CASSPYSNTGELFF.

This rearrangement joins TRBV11-3 to TRBJ2-7; 10 bases match TRBD2. V shed 2 bases and J 2 bases; nucleotides not matched to a gene: 3. Germline CDR1 and CDR2: SGHNT and YENEEA. The CDR3 is 15 residues long. This CDR3 reads CASSLTSGVAYEQYF. Here the CDR3 DNA reads TGTGCCAGCAGCTTAACTAGCGGGGTAGCCTACGAGCAGTACTTC.

This clonotype has just a few counts. The rearrangement uses TRBV3-1 and TRBJ2-7; D is perhaps TRBD2 (5 bases). The length of the CDR3 is 13 residues. V shed 1 base and J shed 3 bases, with 7 bases lying between them. Germline V CDR1 and CDR2: LGHDT, YNNKEL (reference sequence). CDR3 amino acids: CASSQASGYEQYF. As DNA, the CDR3 is TGTGCCAGCAGCCAAGCAAGCGGCTACGAGCAGTACTTC.

This clonotype was observed a handful of times. J is TRBJ1-6 and V is TRBV7-8; weak D call: TRBD1 (5 bases). This CDR3 comprises 16 residues. V was clipped by 0 bases and J by 6 bases, with 12 bases between them. Germline lookup yields CDR1 SGHVS and CDR2 FQNEAQ. For the CDR3, the DNA is TGTGCCAGCAGCTTAGCGAATAGAGGGGCTAATTCACCCCTCCACTTT. The encoded protein is CASSLANRGANSPLHF.

The V gene is TRBV4-3, the J gene TRBJ2-5; a weak D match, TRBD1 (5 bases). Germline V lookup: CDR1 LGHNA, CDR2 YSLEER. The CDR3 contains 20 residues. V lost 0 bases and J lost 3, with 26 bases in between. Written as DNA, the CDR3 is TGCGCCAGCAGCCAAGATCCTTTTATGGTGTTTGGACAAGAAAAAGAGACCCAGTACTTC. Translating gives CASSQDPFMVFGQEKETQYF.

The table lists this clonotype with many counts. The chain combines TRBV30 with TRBJ2-7; the match to TRBD2 covers 10 bases. V was clipped by 4 bases and J by 0 bases; unmatched bases: 6. This CDR3 contains 15 residues. The germline V gene has CDR1 GTSNPN and CDR2 SVGIG (reference sequence). CDR3 nucleotide sequence: TGTGCCTGGATCTCGGCTAGCGGGAGCTCCTACGAGCAGTACTTC. Translated: CAWISASGSSYEQYF.

This clonotype was observed a handful of times. V is TRBV5-1 and J is TRBJ1-1; D perhaps matches TRBD1 (6 bases). CDR1 and CDR2 (germline): SGHRS, YFSETQ. Trimming left V 0 bases short and J 0 bases short, with 15 bases between. The CDR3 contains 17 residues. CDR3 DNA: TGCGCCAGCAGCTTGGTACAGGGTTACTTCATGAACACTGAAGCTTTCTTT. Amino acid sequence: CASSLVQGYFMNTEAFF.

In this sample, this clonotype turned up many times. The genes are TRBV25-1 and TRBJ1-4, with 7 bases matching TRBD1. The CDR3 is made up of 15 amino acids. The V segment lost 6 bases and the J segment 2 bases; nucleotides outside the gene matches: 6. Germline V gene lookup returns CDR1 MGHDK and CDR2 SYGVNS. CDR3 coding DNA: TGTGCCAGCAGCGACAGGGTTTCGACTAATGAAAAACTGTTTTTT. Translation: CASSDRVSTNEKLFF.

This clonotype has a handful of counts. The chain recombines TRBV18 with TRBJ1-3, with 7 bases aligning to TRBD1. There are 13 residues in the CDR3. Trimming removed 6 bases from V and 8 bases from J; junction bases left unmatched: 7. Looked up from germline, CDR1 is KGHSH and CDR2 is LQKENI. The CDR3 loop is CASSTGQRDTIYF. The CDR3 DNA reads TGTGCCAGCTCCACGGGACAGCGGGACACCATATATTTT.